One sample yielded the 18 T cell receptor beta chains listed below, sequenced in a study of blood T cell repertoires in COVID-19. TCRdb's table, derived via immunoSEQ multiplex PCR, lists solely in-frame clones and lacks some. The data show fewer than 450,000 clones, approximately 84% seen once. Sequenced material: PBMCs or T cells enriched from blood (not recorded which). Receptor source: a woman under 40 who had recovered from COVID-19.

The chain employs TRBV7-9 and TRBJ1-4; possible D gene TRBD1, 5 bases. V was pared by 2 bases and J by 4 bases, with 11 bases between. The germline V gene has CDR1 SEHNR and CDR2 FQNEAQ (reference sequence). The CDR3 extends over 15 amino acids. The CDR3 sequence is CASSLLTGVNEKLFF. The CDR3 bases are TGTGCCAGCAGCTTACTAACGGGGGTTAATGAAAAACTGTTTTTT.

This rearrangement joins TRBV19 to TRBJ1-2; no reliable D call. The CDR3 spans 14 residues. Trimming took off 5 bases at V and 2 bases at J, with 12 bases between the two ends. The germline gives CDR1 LNHDA, CDR2 SQIVND (reference sequence). CDR3 sequence reads: CASSPPGSNYGYTF. CDR3 DNA: TGTGCCAGTAGTCCTCCGGGTAGCAACTATGGCTACACCTTC.

This chain uses TRBV13 with TRBJ2-7; no reliable D call. CDR3 length equals 16 residues. Germline V gives CDR1 PRHDT, CDR2 FYEKMQ (reference sequence). With 5 bases removed from V and 2 bases from J, the gap between germline ends came to 19 bases. CDR3 bases: TGTGCCAGCAGCACCCAAGACCGAGGTGAGGCCTACGAGCAGTACTTC. Residues: CASSTQDRGEAYEQYF.

This clone showed up just a few times. The chain has TRBV6-5 and TRBJ1-6; D unclear. V lost 2 bases and J lost 9, with 11 bases in between. This CDR3 contains 14 residues. Germline-derived CDR1 and CDR2 are MNHEY and SVGAGI. The CDR3 region is CASSYETTRSPLHF. For the CDR3, the DNA is TGTGCCAGCAGTTACGAGACTACGCGTTCACCCCTCCACTTT.

The rearrangement links TRBV5-1 to TRBJ2-1; D gene uncertain. The germline V and J ends were trimmed by 1 base and 5 bases, with 10 bases remaining between them. This CDR3 has 14 amino acids. The germline V gene encodes CDR1 SGHRS and CDR2 YFSETQ. In DNA, the CDR3 is TGCGCCAGCAGCTTGTCAGAACCAAACAATGAGCAGTTCTTC. This codes for CASSLSEPNNEQFF.

V gene TRBV28 combines with J gene TRBJ2-1, with TRBD1 identical over 7 bases. Germline assignment: CDR1 MDHEN and CDR2 SYDVKM. CDR3 size: 17 residues. J lost 5 bases, V lost 5 bases, and 15 bases had no gene match. CDR3 residues: CASSTGRWGQIDNEQFF. In DNA form, the CDR3 reads TGTGCCAGCAGTACTGGAAGGTGGGGACAGATCGACAATGAGCAGTTCTTC. Variable domain in full (rest from reference TRBV28 and TRBJ2-1): DVKVTQSSRYLVKRTGEKVFLECVQDMDHENMFWYRQDPGLGLRLIYFSYDVKMKEKGDIPEGYSVSREKKERFSLILESASTNQTSMYLCASSTGRWGQIDNEQFFGPGTRLTVL.

The CDR3 here is CASSVGHGHGSGNTIYF. The CDR3 DNA follows: TGTGCCAGCAGCGTAGGGCACGGACACGGCTCTGGAAACACCATATATTTT. The genes are TRBV9 and TRBJ1-3, with D tentatively TRBD1 (5 bases). The CDR3 totals 17 residues. Trimming pared 0 bases from V and 0 bases from J, leaving 13 bases between. From germline, CDR1 is SGDLS and CDR2 YYNGEE. Combining the CDR3 with reference TRBV9 and TRBJ1-3 gives the whole variable domain DSGVTQTPKHLITATGQRVTLRCSPRSGDLSVYWYQQSLDQGLQFLIQYYNGEERAKGNILERFSAQQFPDLHSELNLSSLELGDSALYFCASSVGHGHGSGNTIYFGEGSWLTVV.

This clone showed up just a few times. V is TRBV12-5 and J is TRBJ2-5, with unresolved D. Germline V CDR1 and CDR2: LGHNT, FRNRAP. The CDR3 has 14 residues. The V end was cut by 5 bases, the J end by 1 base, with 11 bases between. In DNA, the CDR3 is TGTGCTAGTGGTAGACAACTGTCCCAAGAGACCCAGTACTTC. This encodes CASGRQLSQETQYF.

The V and J genes are TRBV13 and TRBJ2-7, with 9 bases fitting TRBD1. This CDR3 region has 16 residues. Trimming cost V 0 bases and J 2 bases; bases outside gene matches: 5. Germline V gene data show CDR1 as PRHDT and CDR2 as FYEKMQ (reference sequence). CDR3 nucleotide sequence: TGTGCCAGCAGCTTAGGACAGGGGGCCCGAACCTACGAGCAGTACTTC. This translates into CASSLGQGARTYEQYF.

The gene calls are TRBV27 and TRBJ2-5; possibly TRBD2 for D (7 bases). V was cut by 6 bases and J by 5 bases, with 13 bases left in between. CDR1 is MNHEY and CDR2 is SMNVEV in the germline V gene (reference sequence). This CDR3 has 13 amino acids. The CDR3, as DNA: TGTGCCAGCAGAACACAGGGAGGGGAGACCCAGTACTTC. This encodes CASRTQGGETQYF.

This clone was seen more than once but under ten times. The chain employs TRBV25-1 and TRBJ2-5; 9 nucleotides agree with TRBD1. Per the germline V gene, CDR1 is MGHDK and CDR2 is SYGVNS. The CDR3 has 16 amino acids. Germline trimming cut 8 bases from V and 2 bases from J; bases unmatched to any gene: 12. CDR3 residues: CASSRPGTGRQETQYF. The CDR3 DNA is TGTGCCAGCTCTCGTCCCGGGACAGGGCGGCAAGAGACCCAGTACTTC.

The gene calls are TRBV10-3 and TRBJ1-2; 7 bases map to TRBD1. The CDR3 runs 13 residues. Losses at the gene ends were 5 bases for V and 2 bases for J; bases not matched to a gene: 2. Looked up from germline, CDR1 is ENHRY and CDR2 is SYGVKD. CDR3 protein: CAISSDRNYGYTF. The CDR3 coding sequence is TGTGCCATCAGTTCGGACAGGAACTATGGCTACACCTTC.

The chain is built from TRBV19 and TRBJ2-7, with D maybe TRBD2 (6 bases). The CDR3 loop spans 15 amino acids. V dropped 5 bases and J dropped 2 bases, with 16 bases sitting between them. Germline V gene sequence: CDR1 LNHDA, CDR2 SQIVND (reference sequence). Written as DNA, the CDR3 is TGTGCCAGTAGTGTGGGGACTTTTGGGGCCTACGAGCAGTACTTC. This codes for CASSVGTFGAYEQYF.

The J gene is TRBJ1-5, the V gene TRBV11-2; D is perhaps TRBD1 (6 bases). Germline CDR1 SGHAT, CDR2 FQNNGV. The CDR3 sequence is 14 residues long. The germline V and J ends were trimmed by 3 bases and 6 bases, with 12 bases remaining between them. The CDR3 coding sequence is TGTGCCAGCAGCTTGGTCGGGGGGCCTCAGCCCCAGCATTTT. Its translation: CASSLVGGPQPQHF.

The chain couples TRBV6-5 to TRBJ1-2; D is unresolved. CDR1 and CDR2 (germline): MNHEY, SVGAGI. The V end lost 5 bases, the J end lost 5 bases, and 6 bases lay between the germline ends. The length of the CDR3 is 11 residues. The CDR3: CASSRGYGYTF. The CDR3 nucleotides are TGTGCCAGCAGTCGGGGATATGGCTACACCTTC.

J is TRBJ2-1 and V is TRBV5-1; D perhaps matches TRBD1 (7 bases). CDR3 length: 17 residues. Between the trimmed V and J ends, which lost 4 bases and 9 bases, there was a span of 26 bases. Per the germline V gene, CDR1 is SGHRS and CDR2 is YFSETQ. The CDR3 coding sequence is TGCGCCAGCAGCAACCGAGGGGGGACAGTCGCTGTGCGTGAGCAGTTCTTC. Amino acid sequence: CASSNRGGTVAVREQFF.

With respect to this clone: This specimen includes other DNA sequences encoding the same CDR3. This sequence joins TRBV3-1 (or the pseudogene TRBV3-2) and TRBJ1-5; D is undetermined. Trimming removed 0 bases from V and 6 bases from J, with 6 bases in between. Germline V gives CDR1 LGHDT, CDR2 YNNKEL (reference sequence). The CDR3 is 13 amino acids. CDR3 amino acids: CASSQDRGQPQHF. CDR3 bases: TGTGCCAGCAGCCAAGACCGAGGTCAGCCCCAGCATTTT.

The chain employs TRBV27 and TRBJ1-6, with D possibly being TRBD1 (6 bases). CDR1 MNHEY and CDR2 SMNVEV come from the germline V gene (reference sequence). The CDR3 is 14 amino acids. The germline V and J ends were trimmed by 6 bases and 7 bases, with 13 bases remaining between them. The CDR3 sequence is CASRRAGENSPLHF. The CDR3 nucleotides are TGTGCCAGCAGACGGGCAGGGGAAAATTCACCCCTCCACTTT.